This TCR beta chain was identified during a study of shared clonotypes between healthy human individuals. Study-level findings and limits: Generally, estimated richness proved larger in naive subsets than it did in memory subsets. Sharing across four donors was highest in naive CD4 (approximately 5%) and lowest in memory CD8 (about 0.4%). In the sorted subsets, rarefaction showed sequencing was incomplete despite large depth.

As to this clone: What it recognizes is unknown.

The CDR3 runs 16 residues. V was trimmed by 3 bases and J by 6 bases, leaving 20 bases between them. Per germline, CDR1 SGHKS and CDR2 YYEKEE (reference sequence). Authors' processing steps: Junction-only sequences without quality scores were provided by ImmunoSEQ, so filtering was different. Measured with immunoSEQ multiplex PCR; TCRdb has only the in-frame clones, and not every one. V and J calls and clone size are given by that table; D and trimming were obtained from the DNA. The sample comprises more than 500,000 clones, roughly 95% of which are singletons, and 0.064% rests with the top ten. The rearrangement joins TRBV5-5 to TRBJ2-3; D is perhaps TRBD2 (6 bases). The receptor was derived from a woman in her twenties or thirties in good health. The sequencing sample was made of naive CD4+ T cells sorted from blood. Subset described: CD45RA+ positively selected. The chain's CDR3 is CASSSGTGLPADTQYF. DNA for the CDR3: TGTGCCAGCAGCTCGGGAACGGGACTCCCTGCGGATACGCAGTATTTT.